This TCR beta chain was captured by sequencing in a study of blood T cells in healthy people across ages. Study-level results: Greater diversity and more naive CD4+ cells were seen in long-lived donors than in aged donors.

Samples each yielded at least 5 micrograms of total RNA. Then a second PCR, running roughly 7 to 11 cycles, was carried out with a sample-barcoded 5' primer and a J-beta primer mix. TCRdb re-called the 5' RACE reads with MiXCR, one entry per CDR3 protein. The sample has fewer than 750,000 distinct CDR3 sequences; about 51% are singletons. This CDR3 spans 15 amino acids. The germline V gene encodes CDR1 KGHDR and CDR2 SFDVKD. V was shortened by 4 bases and J by 2 bases, with 13 bases between the two germline ends. This clonotype was seen a handful of times. Its antigen is as yet unknown. Sequencing was carried out using blood. The chain links TRBV24-1 to TRBJ2-5; D possibly corresponds to TRBD1 (6 bases). This sequence originates from a woman older than 75 in good health. The CDR3 bases are TGTGCCACCAGTGACCCAGGGGTAGGGCAAGAGACCCAGTACTTC. Translating it yields CATSDPGVGQETQYF.